This TCR beta chain is drawn from a study of PD-1 blockade in classical Hodgkin lymphoma. Across the whole study: Patients were dosed intravenously with nivolumab at 3 mg/kg every 2 weeks. Regarding the study as a whole: Before treatment, TCR diversity in newly diagnosed patients was reportedly lower than in healthy donors. Partial responders and progressors had significantly lower baseline TCR diversity. CD8+ TCR diversity did not rise significantly by C4D1, unlike CD4+.

Stated time point: cycle 4 day 1 (C4D1), after less than seven weeks of nivolumab. Every patient had relapsed following autologous stem cell transplantation, and cohorts differed in brentuximab vedotin exposure. As to this clone: The antigen remains unidentified.

Sequencing used immunoSEQ multiplex PCR; TCRdb keeps in-frame clones, though not all of them. The table has tens of thousands of clones, roughly 80% seen once. CDR1 is SNHLY and CDR2 is FYNNEI in the germline V gene. The trim removed 6 bases at V and 7 bases at J, leaving 9 bases unmatched. The CDR3 runs 14 residues. V and J are TRBV2 and TRBJ1-5; 7 bases align to TRBD1. This TCR came from a human donor with classical Hodgkin lymphoma. Specimen: peripheral blood mononuclear cells (PBMCs), collected before the fourth cycle of nivolumab. The CDR3 sequence is CASRRDSTGQPQHF. DNA of the CDR3: TGTGCCAGCAGAAGGGACAGTACGGGGCAGCCCCAGCATTTT.